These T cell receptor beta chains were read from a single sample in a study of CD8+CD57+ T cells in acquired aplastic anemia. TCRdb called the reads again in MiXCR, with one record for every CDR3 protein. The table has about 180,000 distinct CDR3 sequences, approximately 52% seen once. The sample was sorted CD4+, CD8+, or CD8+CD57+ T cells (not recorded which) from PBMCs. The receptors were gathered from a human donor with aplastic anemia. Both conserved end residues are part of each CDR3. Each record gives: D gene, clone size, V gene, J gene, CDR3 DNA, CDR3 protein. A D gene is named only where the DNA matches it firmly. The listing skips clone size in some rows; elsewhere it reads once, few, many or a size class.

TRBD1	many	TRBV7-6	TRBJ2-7	TGTGCCAGCAGCCCCTCGACAGGGGGCCGCGGTGAGCAGTACTTC	CASSPSTGGRGEQYF
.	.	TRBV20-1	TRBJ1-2	TGCAGTGCTGAACAAGTGGGGAACTATGGCTACACCTTC	CSAEQVGNYGYTF
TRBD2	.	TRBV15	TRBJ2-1	TGTGCCACCAGCAGAGCGACTAGCGGAGACAATGAGCAGTTCTTC	CATSRATSGDNEQFF
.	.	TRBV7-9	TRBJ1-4	TGTGCCAGCAGCTTTGGGGCTAATGAAAAACTGTTTTTT	CASSFGANEKLFF
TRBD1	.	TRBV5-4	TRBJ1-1	TGTGCCAGCAGGTACAGGGGAAGCACTGAAGCTTTCTTT	CASRYRGSTEAFF
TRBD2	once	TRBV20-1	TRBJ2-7	TGCAGTGCTAGACTGACTAGCGCGAGCTCCTACGAGCAGTACTTC	CSARLTSASSYEQYF
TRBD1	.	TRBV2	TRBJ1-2	TGTGCCAGCAGCTTCACCCGGGGACAGCTCAATGGCTACACCTTC	CASSFTRGQLNGYTF
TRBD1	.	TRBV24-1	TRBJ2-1	TGTGCCACCAGTGGGACAGGGGGCTTGGATGAGCAGTTCTTC	CATSGTGGLDEQFF
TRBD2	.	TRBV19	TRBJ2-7	TGTGCCAGTAGCCCAACTAGCGGGGGGTCCTACGAGCAGTACTTC	CASSPTSGGSYEQYF
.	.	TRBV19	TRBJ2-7	TGTGCCAGTAGTGATAACCCGAGCTCCTACGAGCAGTACTTC	CASSDNPSSYEQYF
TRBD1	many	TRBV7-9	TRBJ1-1	TGTGCCAGCAGCCGACAGGGAGGGGGCACTGAAGCTTTCTTT	CASSRQGGGTEAFF
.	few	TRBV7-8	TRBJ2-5	TGTGCCAGCAGCTTAGCGCGGGGGCGAGAGACCCAGTACTTC	CASSLARGRETQYF
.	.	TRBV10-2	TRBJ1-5	TGCGCCAGCAGAGAAGCAGGGGCTGGGGAGCCCCAGCATTTT	CASREAGAGEPQHF
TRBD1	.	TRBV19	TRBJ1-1	TGTGCCAGTAGCCACAGGGGAACTGAAGCTTTCTTT	CASSHRGTEAFF
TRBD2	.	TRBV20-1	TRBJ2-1	TGCAGTGCAAGACTAGCGGGAAGGAATGAGCAGTTCTTC	CSARLAGRNEQFF
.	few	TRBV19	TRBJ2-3	TGTGCCAGTCGCAACACAGATACGCAGTATTTT	CASRNTDTQYF
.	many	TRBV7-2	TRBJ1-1	TGTGCCAGCAGCTTACAAGTGAACACTGAAGCTTTCTTT	CASSLQVNTEAFF
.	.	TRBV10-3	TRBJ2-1	TGTGCCATCAGTGAGTCCAAAGACAGGATTGGCTCCTACAATGAGCAGTTCTTC	CAISESKDRIGSYNEQFF
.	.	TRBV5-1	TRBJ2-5	TGCGCCAGCAGCTTCGAGGGGGGCCGACGAGAGACCCAGTACTTC	CASSFEGGRRETQYF
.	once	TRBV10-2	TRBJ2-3	TGCGCCAGCAGTCAGGGGAATCGGGGCACAGATACGCAGTATTTT	CASSQGNRGTDTQYF
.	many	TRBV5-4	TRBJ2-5	TGTGCCAGCACCCCGGGGAACCAAGAGACCCAGTACTTC	CASTPGNQETQYF
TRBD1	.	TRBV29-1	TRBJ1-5	TGCAGCGTGACAGGGGGCGGGGAGCCCCAGCATTTT	CSVTGGGEPQHF
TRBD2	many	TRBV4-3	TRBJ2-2	TGCGCCAGCAGCCAGGGACTAGCGGGGGCGAACACCGGGGAGCTGTTTTTT	CASSQGLAGANTGELFF
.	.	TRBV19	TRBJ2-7	TGTGCCAGTAGTATCGGAGGGACCATCGGCCACGAGCAGTACTTC	CASSIGGTIGHEQYF
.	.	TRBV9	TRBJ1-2	TGTGCCAGCAGCCCGATCGGGCTGAGCTATGGCTACACCTTC	CASSPIGLSYGYTF
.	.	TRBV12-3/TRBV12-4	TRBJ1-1	TGTGCCAGCAGTTTAGCAGGGGGGTTGGGGAACACTGAAGCTTTCTTT	CASSLAGGLGNTEAFF
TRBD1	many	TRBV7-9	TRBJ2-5	TGTGCCAGCAGCGCAGGGGACAGGGGGCAAAAAGAGACCCAGTACTTC	CASSAGDRGQKETQYF
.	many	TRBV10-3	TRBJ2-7	TGTGCCATCAGTGAGTCAGCAACCTACGAGCAGTACTTC	CAISESATYEQYF
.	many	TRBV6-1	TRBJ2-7	TGTGCCAGCAGCCCTTTGAAGCGTGAGCAGTACTTC	CASSPLKREQYF
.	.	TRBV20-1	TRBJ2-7	TGCAGTGCCAGCAGCGTACTGGGTTCCGAGCAGTACTTC	CSASSVLGSEQYF
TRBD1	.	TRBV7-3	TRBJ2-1	TGTGCCAGCAGCTCCCGACAGGGGATGAGAGATGAGCAGTTCTTC	CASSSRQGMRDEQFF
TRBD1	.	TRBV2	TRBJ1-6	TGTGCCAGCAGCTTGGGGGACAGGGAAAATTCACCCCTCCACTTT	CASSLGDRENSPLHF
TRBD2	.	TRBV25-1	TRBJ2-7	TGTGCCAGCTCATCGAGCCTGGGACTAGCGGACTTTAGCTCCTACGAGCAGTACTTC	CASSSSLGLADFSSYEQYF
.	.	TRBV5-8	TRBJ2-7	TGTGCCAGCAGCTTTTCTCGGAGCAGCACGGGCGAGCAGTACTTC	CASSFSRSSTGEQYF
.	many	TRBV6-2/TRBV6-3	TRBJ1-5	TGTGCCAGCAGTTACCCTTTTAGCAATCAGCCCCAGCATTTT	CASSYPFSNQPQHF
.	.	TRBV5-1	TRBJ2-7	TGCGCCAGCAGCTTTGACAGACTGAGCTCCTACGAGCAGTACTTC	CASSFDRLSSYEQYF
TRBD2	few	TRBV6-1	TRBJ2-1	TGTGCCAGCAGTCCTCCGGGACTAGCGGCCTATAATGAGCAGTTCTTC	CASSPPGLAAYNEQFF
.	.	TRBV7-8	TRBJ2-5	TGTGCCAGCAGCCCAACAGGGGGGGGAGAGACCCAGTACTTC	CASSPTGGGETQYF
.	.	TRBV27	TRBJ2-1	TGTGCCAGCAGTTTCGGACACCCCAGCTCCTACAATAAGCAGTTCTTC	CASSFGHPSSYNKQFF
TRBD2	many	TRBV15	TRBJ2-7	TGTGCCACCAGCAGGGGGGGGGTACCGGCCTACGAGCAGTACTTC	CATSRGGVPAYEQYF
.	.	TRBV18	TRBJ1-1	TGTGCCAGCTCACCACAGACCCCCGGCACTGAAGCTTTCTTT	CASSPQTPGTEAFF
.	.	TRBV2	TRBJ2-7	TGTGCCAGAGGGCCCGAGTCAAGGAGCTCCTACGAGCAGTACTTC	CARGPESRSSYEQYF
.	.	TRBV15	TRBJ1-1	TGTGCCACCAGCAGAGATCGTGGCACTGAAGCTTTCTTT	CATSRDRGTEAFF
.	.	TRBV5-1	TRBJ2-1	TGCGCCAGCAGCTTGATGCGGGGACCCCACAATGAGCAGTTCTTC	CASSLMRGPHNEQFF